The 25 T cell receptor beta chains below were found in one sample sequenced in a study of blood T cell repertoires in COVID-19. The protocol was immunoSEQ multiplex PCR, while the TCRdb copy is restricted to in-frame clones and leaves out a portion. The sample has roughly 66,000 clones, approximately 79% seen once. Sequenced: peripheral blood. The receptor source for this set is a man aged 60 to 75 with acute or convalescent COVID-19.

This clone has just a few counts. V usage is TRBV2 and J usage is TRBJ2-7, with D possibly TRBD2 on 6 matching bases. V dropped 6 bases and J dropped 4 bases, with 10 bases sitting between them. CDR1 is SNHLY and CDR2 is FYNNEI in the germline V gene. The CDR3 runs 12 residues. The CDR3 DNA sequence: TGTGCCAGCAGGGCTGGAGGGTACGAGCAGTACTTC. Amino acids: CASRAGGYEQYF.

The V gene is TRBV24-1, the J gene TRBJ2-2; D gene ambiguous. Germline values: CDR1 KGHDR, CDR2 SFDVKD. The V end was cut by 2 bases, the J end by 6 bases, with 9 bases between. The CDR3 is 14 residues long. CDR3 sequence reads: CATSDSPPAGELFF. The CDR3 DNA is TGTGCCACCAGTGATTCCCCCCCGGCCGGGGAGCTGTTTTTT.

V usage is TRBV19 and J usage is TRBJ1-4, with a tentative D call TRBD1 (5 bases). The V end lost 2 bases, the J end lost 8 bases, and 15 bases lay between the germline ends. CDR1 LNHDA and CDR2 SQIVND come from the germline V gene (reference sequence). This CDR3 comprises 15 residues. The CDR3 DNA is TGTGCCAGTAGTATACAGGGATTAGTAGGAGAAAAACTGTTTTTT. Encoded protein: CASSIQGLVGEKLFF.

The J gene is TRBJ1-4, the V gene TRBV5-1; D possibly corresponds to TRBD1 (5 bases). Trimming removed 4 bases at V and 6 bases at J, with 31 bases between. Germline V CDR1 and CDR2: SGHRS, YFSETQ. CDR3 length: 20 amino acids. CDR3 sequence reads: CASSMRPAVFGGIVDEKLFF. The CDR3 coding sequence is TGCGCCAGCAGCATGCGTCCGGCAGTCTTCGGGGGTATCGTGGATGAAAAACTGTTTTTT.

J is TRBJ2-3 and V is TRBV6-1, with 11 bases that match TRBD2. The CDR3 spans 16 residues. Germline V lookup: CDR1 MNHNS, CDR2 SASEGT. V shed 1 base and J 1 base; nucleotides not matched to a gene: 1. CDR3 region: CASSEVSGGGTDTQYF. As DNA, the CDR3 is TGTGCCAGCAGTGAAGTTAGCGGGGGGGGCACAGATACGCAGTATTTT.

This rearrangement joins TRBV7-2 to TRBJ2-3; possible D gene TRBD2, 7 bases. This CDR3 contains 17 residues. V lost 0 bases and J 4 bases, leaving 17 bases between the germline ends. The V gene's germline CDR1 is SGHTA and CDR2 FQGNSA. The CDR3 nucleotides are TGTGCCAGCAGCTTAGCTCTTGGGGGGGGGCCCGCAGATACGCAGTATTTT. It is translated as CASSLALGGGPADTQYF.

V gene TRBV5-6 combines with J gene TRBJ1-1; 9 nucleotides align to TRBD1. The germline CDR1 and CDR2 sequences are SGHDT and YYEEEE. This CDR3 region has 15 residues. V dropped 2 bases and J dropped 2; count of bases not matched to a gene: 4. The CDR3 protein is CASSFGQGTNTEAFF. The CDR3 DNA is TGTGCCAGCAGCTTCGGACAGGGGACTAACACTGAAGCTTTCTTT.

CDR3 residues: CASSHLAGARGDTQYF. The CDR3 nucleotides read TGTGCCAGCAGCCACCTAGCGGGGGCCAGAGGAGATACGCAGTATTTT. The chain combines TRBV11-2 with TRBJ2-3; 10 bases fit TRBD2. Looked up from germline, CDR1 is SGHAT and CDR2 is FQNNGV. The trim removed 5 bases at V and 5 bases at J, leaving 10 bases unmatched. This CDR3 spans 16 amino acids.

The CDR3 loop reads CASSRQNTHTDTQYF. In DNA, the CDR3 is TGTGCCAGTAGCCGACAGAACACCCACACAGATACGCAGTATTTT. This chain joins TRBV19 and TRBJ2-3; weak D call: TRBD1 (5 bases). The germline gives CDR1 LNHDA, CDR2 SQIVND (reference sequence). Trimming took 6 bases from V and 2 from J, leaving 15 bases between them. The CDR3 covers 15 residues. The full variable domain, its missing parts supplied by reference TRBV19 and TRBJ2-3, is DGGITQSPKYLFRKEGQNVTLSCEQNLNHDAMYWYRQDPGQGLRLIYYSQIVNDFQKGDIAEGYSVSREKKESFPLTVTSAQKNPTAFYLCASSRQNTHTDTQYFGPGTRLTVL.

V and J are TRBV18 and TRBJ1-1; no reliable D call. CDR3 length: 13 residues. Germline CDR1 is KGHSH and CDR2 is LQKENI. V dropped 3 bases and J dropped 2 bases, with 7 bases sitting between them. The CDR3 nucleotides read TGTGCCAGCTCACCTTCCTCCAACACTGAAGCTTTCTTT. Amino acids: CASSPSSNTEAFF.

The chain is built from TRBV12-3 or TRBV12-4 and TRBJ2-5; 10 positions agree with TRBD1. The CDR3 contains 13 residues. Germline trimming cut 5 bases from V and 4 bases from J; bases unmatched to any gene: 1. As DNA, the CDR3 is TGTGCCAGCAGTCGACAGGGGGCAGAGACCCAGTACTTC. Its protein product is CASSRQGAETQYF.

This clone has a handful of counts. V is TRBV7-2 and J is TRBJ2-1; 8 bases fit TRBD2. V gave up 1 base and J gave up 9 bases; unmatched junction bases: 11. Germline lookup yields CDR1 SGHTA and CDR2 FQGNSA. CDR3 length: 16 residues. The CDR3 loop is CASSLGRGGARGEQFF. In DNA, the CDR3 is TGTGCCAGCAGCTTAGGACGGGGGGGCGCCCGGGGTGAGCAGTTCTTC.

The chain joins TRBV27 to TRBJ1-6; TRBD1 might be the D (6 bases). The germline gives CDR1 MNHEY, CDR2 SMNVEV (reference sequence). The germline V and J ends were trimmed by 3 bases and 7 bases, with 10 bases remaining between them. This CDR3 has 14 residues. In nucleotides, the CDR3 is TGTGCCAGCAGTTTCGCAGGGGAAAATTCACCCCTCCACTTT. Translation: CASSFAGENSPLHF.

The J gene is TRBJ1-6, the V gene TRBV6-6, with D possibly matching TRBD1 (6 bases). This CDR3 is built from 15 residues. Germline V lookup: CDR1 MNHNY, CDR2 SVGAGI (reference sequence). Trimming took 6 bases from V and 2 from J, leaving 11 bases between them. The CDR3 region has the DNA TGTGCCAGCAGATTACAGGGAGCCTATAATTCACCCCTCCACTTT. Its translation: CASRLQGAYNSPLHF.

The V call is TRBV5-1, the J call TRBJ2-2; the D is unclear. Trimming left V 6 bases short and J 6 bases short, with 18 bases between. The CDR3 has 15 residues. The germline V gene encodes CDR1 SGHRS and CDR2 YFSETQ. CDR3 sequence reads: CASTRSALVPGELFF. The CDR3, as DNA: TGCGCCAGCACTAGGTCCGCCCTCGTCCCCGGGGAGCTGTTTTTT.

The chain joins TRBV5-1 to TRBJ1-1, with 9 bases identical to TRBD1. Unmatched junction bases numbered 4, after V lost 0 bases and J lost 4 bases. The CDR3 sequence is 15 residues long. Germline V gene lookup returns CDR1 SGHRS and CDR2 YFSETQ. CDR3 sequence: CASSLGDRAGTEAFF. The CDR3 coding sequence is TGCGCCAGCAGCTTGGGGGACAGGGCCGGCACTGAAGCTTTCTTT.

This clone is a singleton in its sample. This chain links TRBV15 with TRBJ2-1, with 7 bases aligning to TRBD1. The CDR3 has 14 amino acids. V shed 8 bases, J shed 8 bases, and the junction held 12 bases outside the gene matches. Germline loops: CDR1 LNHNV, CDR2 YYDKDF (reference sequence). For the CDR3, the DNA is TGTGCCACCCAGGGACGGGACAGCTCCTATGAGCAGTTCTTC. Amino acids: CATQGRDSSYEQFF.

The chain joins TRBV5-4 to TRBJ1-6, with D unresolved. Germline V lookup: CDR1 SGHNT, CDR2 YYREEE (reference sequence). The length of the CDR3 is 14 residues. Trimming pared 2 bases from V and 5 bases from J, leaving 8 bases between. CDR3 protein: CASSFGLNNSPLHF. CDR3 DNA: TGTGCCAGCAGCTTTGGACTGAATAATTCACCCCTCCACTTT.

The V gene is TRBV5-4, the J gene TRBJ1-4, with TRBD1 as a possible D gene (5 bases). The CDR3 runs to 14 residues. With 3 bases removed from V and 7 bases from J, the gap between germline ends came to 13 bases. From germline, CDR1 is SGHNT and CDR2 YYREEE (reference sequence). CDR3 sequence (DNA): TGTGCCAGCAGCTCGGGACTGAACCCTGAAAAACTGTTTTTT. Translating gives CASSSGLNPEKLFF.

This clone was observed a single time. The chain has TRBV15 and TRBJ1-5, with 9 positions matching TRBD1. The CDR3 totals 15 residues. Trimming at V came to 0 bases and at J to 7 bases, leaving 4 bases not matched to a gene. Germline values: CDR1 LNHNV, CDR2 YYDKDF (reference sequence). CDR3 region: CATSREGGQGQPQHF. CDR3 nucleotide sequence: TGTGCCACCAGCAGAGAAGGGGGACAGGGACAGCCCCAGCATTTT.

This chain uses TRBV5-6 with TRBJ2-1; D is perhaps TRBD1 (7 bases). Germline assignment: CDR1 SGHDT and CDR2 YYEEEE. The V end was cut by 4 bases, the J end by 7 bases, with 12 bases between. The CDR3 is made up of 13 amino acids. The CDR3 bases are TGTGCCAGCAGCCGACAGGGAGGAAATGAGCAGTTCTTC. It codes for CASSRQGGNEQFF.

In its sample, this clone was seen once. The gene calls are TRBV3-1 (or the pseudogene TRBV3-2) and TRBJ1-2; 12 bases are shared with TRBD1. Losses at the gene ends were 1 base for V and 7 bases for J; bases not matched to a gene: 7. This CDR3 is 16 amino acids long. Germline assignment: CDR1 LGHDT and CDR2 YNNKEL (reference sequence). The chain's CDR3 is CASSQVTGTGGSGYTF. The CDR3 DNA sequence: TGTGCCAGCAGCCAAGTCACCGGGACAGGGGGCTCTGGCTACACCTTC.

V is TRBV11-2 and J is TRBJ2-5; a weak D match, TRBD2 (5 bases). Germline CDR1 SGHAT, CDR2 FQNNGV. The V end was cut by 6 bases, the J end by 5 bases, with 19 bases between. The CDR3 has 15 amino acids. The CDR3 DNA follows: TGTGCCAGCAGACGCTGGGGAGAGGGTCTGGAGACCCAGTACTTC. Translation gives CASRRWGEGLETQYF.

This rearrangement joins TRBV2 to TRBJ1-4; the match to TRBD1 covers 9 bases. The CDR3 runs to 14 residues. The germline CDR1 and CDR2 sequences are SNHLY and FYNNEI. J lost 8 bases, V lost 5 bases, and 6 bases had no gene match. The CDR3 loop reads CASSSRQGEEKLFF. The CDR3, as DNA: TGTGCCAGCAGTTCTAGACAGGGGGAAGAAAAACTGTTTTTT. The full variable domain, with the rest looked up from reference TRBV2 and TRBJ1-4, is EPEVTQTPSHQVTQMGQEVILRCVPISNHLYFYWYRQILGQKVEFLVSFYNNEISEKSEIFDDQFSVERPDGSNFTLKIRSTKLEDSAMYFCASSSRQGEEKLFFGSGTQLSVL.

The J gene is TRBJ1-4, the V gene TRBV12-5; D possibly corresponds to TRBD1 (5 bases). The CDR3 covers 14 residues. V was shortened by 7 bases and J by 3 bases, with 12 bases between the two germline ends. The V gene's germline CDR1 is LGHNT and CDR2 FRNRAP. CDR3 loop: CASAGGRSNEKLFF. The CDR3 coding sequence is TGTGCTAGTGCCGGGGGACGCTCTAATGAAAAACTGTTTTTT.